This TCR beta chain was identified in a study of identical twins. Findings and limits, study-wide: Cross-sectional statistical analysis, not tracking of the same donors, underpinned the conclusions. Researchers reported excess low generation probability among twin-shared out-of-frame alpha sequences. Cord blood beta clonotypes present at high abundance carried fewer insertions; no such pattern appeared in memory repertoires.

All of the donors were Caucasians in good health. Germline values: CDR1 MGHRA, CDR2 YSYEKL. The V gene lost 0 bases and the J gene lost 0 bases, with 11 bases spanning the gap. This CDR3 is built from 16 residues. In the case of this clonotype: The antigen remains undetermined.

TCRdb ran MiXCR on the 5' RACE reads and lists one entry per CDR3 protein. The sample includes about 450,000 distinct CDR3 sequences, around a sixth of them seen just once. The chain carries TRBV4-1 and TRBJ2-5; a weak D match, TRBD1 (5 bases). This TCR came from a man aged 50-60 years in good health. The sequenced material came from naive T cells sorted from blood. CDR3 DNA: TGCGCCAGCAGCCAAGATAGACAGACGTACCAAGAGACCCAGTACTTC. Amino acid sequence: CASSQDRQTYQETQYF.